Included here is one T cell receptor beta chain sequence, with context. Its antigen is still unknown. These data belong to a study of cytomegalovirus exposure and HLA in healthy donors. Study context: Genotyping showed 81% of over 350 donors falling in the Caucasian-associated ancestry cluster.

Study results and limitations: Reportedly, fewer N-insertions than the approximately 610-donor mean appeared in an Asian-associated ancestry cluster in a later analysis. Later analysis suggested most CMV-associated TCR beta chains were HLA-restricted.

This CDR3 comprises 18 residues. Germline loops: CDR1 KGHSH, CDR2 LQKENI. J was trimmed by 4 bases and V by 3 bases; bases with no gene match: 16. Primers: 60 Vbeta forward and 13 Jbeta reverse. Method: immunoSEQ multiplex PCR; TCRdb's copy keeps in-frame clones and lacks some. The table includes some 150,000 clones, 70% to 80% detected once. This receptor was taken from a man aged 18 to 29 in good health and CMV-seropositive. The material sequenced was PBMCs. The genes are TRBV18 and TRBJ2-3, with 7 bases that match TRBD2. CDR3 protein: CASSPLGLGQALPDTQYF. The CDR3 DNA reads as TGTGCCAGCTCACCGCTAGGACTAGGTCAGGCCCTCCCAGATACGCAGTATTTT.